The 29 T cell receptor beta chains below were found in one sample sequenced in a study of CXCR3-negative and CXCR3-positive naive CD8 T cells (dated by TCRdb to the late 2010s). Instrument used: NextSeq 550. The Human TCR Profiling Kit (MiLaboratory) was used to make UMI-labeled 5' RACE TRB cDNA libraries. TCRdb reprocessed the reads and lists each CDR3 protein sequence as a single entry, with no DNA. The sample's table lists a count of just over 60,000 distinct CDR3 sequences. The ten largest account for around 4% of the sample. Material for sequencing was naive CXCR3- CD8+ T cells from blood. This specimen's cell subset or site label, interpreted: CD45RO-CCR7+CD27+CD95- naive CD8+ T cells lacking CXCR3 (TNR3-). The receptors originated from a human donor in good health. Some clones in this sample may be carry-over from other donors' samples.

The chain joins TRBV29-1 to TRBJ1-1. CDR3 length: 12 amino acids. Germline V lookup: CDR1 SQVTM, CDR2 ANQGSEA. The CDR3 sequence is CSVELIGKEAFF. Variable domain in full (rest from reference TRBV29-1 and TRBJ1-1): SAVISQKPSRDICQRGTSLTIQCQVDSQVTMMFWYRQQPGQSLTLIATANQGSEATYESGFVIDKFPISRPNLTFSTLTVSNMSPEDSSIYLCSVELIGKEAFFGQGTRLTVV.

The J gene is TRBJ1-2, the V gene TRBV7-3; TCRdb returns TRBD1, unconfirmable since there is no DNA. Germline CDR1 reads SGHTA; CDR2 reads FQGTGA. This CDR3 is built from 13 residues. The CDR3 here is CASSSEGARGYTF.

The CDR3 sequence: CSARDMREREITDTQYF. The V and J genes are TRBV20-1 and TRBJ2-3; TCRdb's D gene call, TRBD2, goes unchecked for lack of DNA. In germline, CDR1 is DFQATT, CDR2 SNEGSKA (reference sequence). The CDR3 is made up of 17 amino acids.

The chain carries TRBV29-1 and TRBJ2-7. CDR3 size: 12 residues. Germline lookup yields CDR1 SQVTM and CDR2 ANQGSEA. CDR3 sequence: CSVEGRPYEQYF.

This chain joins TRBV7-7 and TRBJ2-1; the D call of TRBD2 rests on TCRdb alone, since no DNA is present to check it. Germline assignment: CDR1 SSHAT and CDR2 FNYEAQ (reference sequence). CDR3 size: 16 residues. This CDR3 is CASSSLAGVGVDEQFF.

This CDR3 reads CASSEWRGIVHEQYF. The genes are TRBV25-1 and TRBJ2-7; the D call from TCRdb, TRBD1, cannot be confirmed without DNA. The CDR3 totals 15 residues. CDR1 and CDR2 from the germline V gene are MGHDK and SYGVNS.

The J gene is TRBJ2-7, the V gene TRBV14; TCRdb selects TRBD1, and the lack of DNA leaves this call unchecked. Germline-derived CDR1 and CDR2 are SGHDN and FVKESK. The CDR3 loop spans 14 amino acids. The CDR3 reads CASSQAHPGFEQYF.

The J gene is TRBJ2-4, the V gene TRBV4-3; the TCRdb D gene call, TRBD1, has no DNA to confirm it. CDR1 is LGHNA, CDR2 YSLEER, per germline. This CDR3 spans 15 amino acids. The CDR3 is CASSQGQGVENIQYF.

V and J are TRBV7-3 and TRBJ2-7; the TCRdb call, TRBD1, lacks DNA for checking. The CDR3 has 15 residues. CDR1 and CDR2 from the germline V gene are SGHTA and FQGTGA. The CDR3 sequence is CASSLAGGESYEQYF.

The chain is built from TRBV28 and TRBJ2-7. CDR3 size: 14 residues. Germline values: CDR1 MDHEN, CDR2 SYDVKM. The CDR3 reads CASSLRANAYEQYF.

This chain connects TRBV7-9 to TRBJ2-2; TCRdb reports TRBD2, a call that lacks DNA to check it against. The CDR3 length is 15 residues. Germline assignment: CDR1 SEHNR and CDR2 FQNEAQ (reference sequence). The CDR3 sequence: CASSLLAGATGELFF.

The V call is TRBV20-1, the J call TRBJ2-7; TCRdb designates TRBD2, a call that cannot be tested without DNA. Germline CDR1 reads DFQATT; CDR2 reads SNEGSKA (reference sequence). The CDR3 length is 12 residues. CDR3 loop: CSAREGGYEQYF.

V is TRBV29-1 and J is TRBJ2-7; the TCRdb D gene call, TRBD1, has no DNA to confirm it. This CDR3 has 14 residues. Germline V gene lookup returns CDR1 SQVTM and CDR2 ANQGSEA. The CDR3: CSVETLGALSEQYF.

The chain's CDR3 is CASSERTGGDNSPLHF. The chain combines TRBV5-6 with TRBJ1-6; TCRdb gives TRBD1 as the D gene, but with no DNA this cannot be confirmed. Germline CDR1 SGHDT, CDR2 YYEEEE. The CDR3 runs 16 residues.

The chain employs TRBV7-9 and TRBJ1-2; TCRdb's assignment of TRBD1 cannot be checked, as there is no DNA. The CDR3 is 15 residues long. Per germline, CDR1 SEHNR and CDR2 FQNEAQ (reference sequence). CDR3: CASSNDRVNDYGYTF.

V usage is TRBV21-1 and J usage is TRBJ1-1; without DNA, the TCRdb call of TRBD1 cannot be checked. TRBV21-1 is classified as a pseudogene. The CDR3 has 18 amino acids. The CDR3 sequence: CASSSQPRVQGTNTEAFF.

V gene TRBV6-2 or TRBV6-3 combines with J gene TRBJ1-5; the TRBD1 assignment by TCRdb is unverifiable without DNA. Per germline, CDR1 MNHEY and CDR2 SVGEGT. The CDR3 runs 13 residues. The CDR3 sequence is CASSGQGDQPQHF.

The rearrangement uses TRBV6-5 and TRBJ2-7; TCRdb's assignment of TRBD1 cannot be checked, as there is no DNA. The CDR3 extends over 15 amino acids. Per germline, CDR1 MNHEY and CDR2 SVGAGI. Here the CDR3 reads CASSYSTGGTYEQYF.

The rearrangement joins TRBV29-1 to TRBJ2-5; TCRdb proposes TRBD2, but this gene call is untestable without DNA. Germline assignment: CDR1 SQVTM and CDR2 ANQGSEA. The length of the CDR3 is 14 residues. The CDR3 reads CSVPWTRFEETQYF. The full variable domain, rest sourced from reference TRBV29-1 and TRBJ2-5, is SAVISQKPSRDICQRGTSLTIQCQVDSQVTMMFWYRQQPGQSLTLIATANQGSEATYESGFVIDKFPISRPNLTFSTLTVSNMSPEDSSIYLCSVPWTRFEETQYFGPGTRLLVL.

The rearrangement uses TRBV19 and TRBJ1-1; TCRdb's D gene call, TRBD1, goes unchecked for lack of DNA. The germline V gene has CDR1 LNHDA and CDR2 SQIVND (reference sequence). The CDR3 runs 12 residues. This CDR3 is CASRPEGAEAFF.

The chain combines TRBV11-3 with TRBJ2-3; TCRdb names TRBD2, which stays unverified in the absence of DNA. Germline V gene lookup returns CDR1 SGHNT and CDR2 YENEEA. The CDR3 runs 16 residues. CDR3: CASSPPSGQYADTQYF.

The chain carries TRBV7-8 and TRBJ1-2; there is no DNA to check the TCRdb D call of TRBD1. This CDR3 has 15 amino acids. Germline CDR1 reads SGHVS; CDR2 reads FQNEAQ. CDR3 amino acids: CASSLEGPPTNGYTF.

The CDR3: CASSYSVGSMNTEAFF. The chain joins TRBV6-2 or TRBV6-3 to TRBJ1-1. CDR3 length equals 16 residues. The germline V gene has CDR1 MNHEY and CDR2 SVGEGT.

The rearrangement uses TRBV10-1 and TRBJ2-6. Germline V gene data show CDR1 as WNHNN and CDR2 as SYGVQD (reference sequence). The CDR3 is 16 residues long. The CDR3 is CASSGQWDTRANVLTF.

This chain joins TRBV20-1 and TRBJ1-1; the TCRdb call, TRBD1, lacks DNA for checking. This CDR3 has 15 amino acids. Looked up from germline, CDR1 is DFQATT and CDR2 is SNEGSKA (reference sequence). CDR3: CSAGWDRGRLTEAFF.

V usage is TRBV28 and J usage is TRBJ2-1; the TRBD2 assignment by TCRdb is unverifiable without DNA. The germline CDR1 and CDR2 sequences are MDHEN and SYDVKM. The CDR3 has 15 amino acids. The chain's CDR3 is CASRISGGAGNEQFF.

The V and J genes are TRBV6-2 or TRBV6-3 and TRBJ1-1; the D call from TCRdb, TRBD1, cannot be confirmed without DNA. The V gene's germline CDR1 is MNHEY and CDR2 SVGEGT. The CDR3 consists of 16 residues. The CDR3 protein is CASRVDRDALNTEAFF.

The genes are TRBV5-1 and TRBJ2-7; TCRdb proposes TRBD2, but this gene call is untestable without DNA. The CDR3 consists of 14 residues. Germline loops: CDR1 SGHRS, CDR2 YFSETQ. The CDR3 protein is CASSMGTAGHEQYF.

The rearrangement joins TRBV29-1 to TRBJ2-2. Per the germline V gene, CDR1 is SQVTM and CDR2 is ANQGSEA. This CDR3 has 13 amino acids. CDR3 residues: CSVEIFGTGELFF.